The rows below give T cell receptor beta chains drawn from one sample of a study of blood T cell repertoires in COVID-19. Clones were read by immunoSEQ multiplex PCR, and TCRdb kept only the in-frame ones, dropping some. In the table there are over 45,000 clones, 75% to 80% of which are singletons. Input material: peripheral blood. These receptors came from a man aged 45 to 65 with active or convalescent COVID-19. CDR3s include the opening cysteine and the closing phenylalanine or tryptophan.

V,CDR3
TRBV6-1,CASSEGSGQKEGNTIYF
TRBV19,CASSIVPSNEQYF
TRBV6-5,CASSDTYGYTF
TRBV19,CASSYRATNEKLFF
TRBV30,CAWSPPLVGSYEQYF
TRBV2,CASRGTSETYEQYF
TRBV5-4,CASSLQRGGTGELFF
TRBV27,CASSLAGQGVQPQHF
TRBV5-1,CASSFQGDTEAFF
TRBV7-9,CASIASGSYNEQFF
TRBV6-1,CASSEAGTGYSPLHF
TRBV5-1,CASSSVGADSGNTIYF
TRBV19,CASSTQSNQPQHF
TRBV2,CASSAQSFGYTF
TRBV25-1,CASRTGSAEAFF
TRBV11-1,CASSLEGGNTEAFF
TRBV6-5,CASSYLEDRFRYTF
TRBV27,CASSLQRGIYETQYF
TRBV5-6,CASSSLQGGEKLFF
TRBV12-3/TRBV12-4,CASSQSKLYGYTF
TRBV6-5,CASSKQGAPDIQYF
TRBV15,CATSRGDRETDTQYF
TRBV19,CASSPSDRVGYTF
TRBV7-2,CASSFTANTEAFF
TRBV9,CASSVEGGLGYTF
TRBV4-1,CASSQDLQVYQPQHF
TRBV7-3,CASSLSGGWTGELFF
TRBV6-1,CASSELGLAVTGELFF
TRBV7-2,CASSYRAGVNTGELFF
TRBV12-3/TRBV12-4,CASSSTEYNEQFF
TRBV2,CASATSNEQFF
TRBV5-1,CASSPPSDWYNEQFF
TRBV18,CASSPLDREETQYF
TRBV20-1,CSASIPAGTEAFF
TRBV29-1,CSVDRVAGVQETQYF
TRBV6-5,CASIQGYSGNTIYF
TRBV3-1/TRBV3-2,CASSQDPRYTEAFF
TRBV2,CASSAYPVSAEFYRNTIYF
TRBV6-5,CASFKSPLFRLHF
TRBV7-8,CASSTRTSPGYTF
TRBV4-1,CASSPTGTGNSPLHF
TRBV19,CASSLTGVVTEAFF
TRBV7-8,CASSTETGHPRQAFF
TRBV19,CASSMVTGAYNEQFF
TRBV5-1,CASSLTGTGRVLDEKLFF
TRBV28,CASKWGQVGTGELFF
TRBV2,CASRPTAYMNTEAFF